These 25 T cell receptor beta chains share one sample of origin, sequenced in a study of Graves' ophthalmopathy and Graves' hyperthyroidism (dated by TCRdb to 2016 to 2018). The listed sequencing device is Illumina HiSeq 2000. For repertoire sequencing, the TCR beta CDR3 regions were amplified from RNA transcripts. The first round of RT-PCR was done with HTBI primers and the Qiagen OneStep RT-PCR kit, and was followed by a second round of multiplex PCR, then size selection and purification. The raw public data were reprocessed by TCRdb itself: fastp quality trimming at Q25, MiXCR clonotype calling, in-frame beta chains only. When rows share a CDR3 protein, they turn into one entry using the most common DNA and genes. The sample data list some 520,000 distinct CDR3 sequences, and under 15% of these were observed just once. The ten top clones hold more than 8.5% of the sample. Specimen: blood. The receptors were gathered from a young woman with Graves' ophthalmopathy. Donor details come from another sample of the same person, matched by shared clones.

V and J are TRBV20-1 and TRBJ2-7; D might be TRBD1 (5 bases). CDR3 size: 17 residues. Trimming stripped 1 base from V and 6 bases from J, with 25 bases between. Germline lookup yields CDR1 DFQATT and CDR2 SNEGSKA (reference sequence). The CDR3 region is CSARAPLGPSTHGEQYF. In nucleotides, the CDR3 is TGCAGTGCTAGAGCCCCTTTGGGGCCGTCTACGCATGGCGAGCAGTACTTC.

The V and J genes are TRBV11-2 and TRBJ2-7; 9 bases are a match to TRBD1. Germline CDR1 reads SGHAT; CDR2 reads FQNNGV. With V trimmed by 1 base and J by 11 bases, 9 bases remained unmatched. The CDR3 extends over 14 amino acids. CDR3 protein: CASSLGPSDRGKYF. The CDR3 nucleotides are TGTGCCAGCAGCTTAGGGCCCTCGGACAGGGGCAAGTACTTC.

This clonotype was seen at least ten times. CDR3 residues: CATSDLKDRGLDKNTEAFF. Written as DNA, the CDR3 is TGTGCCACCAGTGATTTGAAGGACAGGGGACTCGACAAGAACACTGAAGCTTTCTTT. The J gene is TRBJ1-1, the V gene TRBV24-1, with TRBD1 identical over 9 bases. V was clipped by 0 bases and J by 1 base; unmatched bases: 11. Germline V gene data show CDR1 as KGHDR and CDR2 as SFDVKD. The CDR3 length is 19 residues.

V gene TRBV12-3 or TRBV12-4 combines with J gene TRBJ1-5, with D tentatively TRBD1 (5 bases). V was pared by 6 bases and J by 5 bases, with 23 bases between. The CDR3 loop spans 17 amino acids. CDR3 DNA sequence: TGTGCCAGCAGCCTCAGGGAGGGCGCTTACTACCATCAGCCCCAGCATTTT. This encodes CASSLREGAYYHQPQHF.

This clonotype came up a few times. This chain uses TRBV18 with TRBJ2-5; D is uncertain. The V gene lost 0 bases and the J gene lost 6 bases, with 2 bases spanning the gap. Germline-derived CDR1 and CDR2 are KGHSH and LQKENI. CDR3 size: 11 residues. CDR3 DNA sequence: TGTGCCAGCTCACCACCGAAGACCCAGTACTTC. It translates to CASSPPKTQYF.

This clonotype was observed a few times. The chain is built from TRBV15 and TRBJ2-3; 7 positions match TRBD2. This CDR3 comprises 15 residues. Germline loops: CDR1 LNHNV, CDR2 YYDKDF (reference sequence). Trimming removed 5 bases from V and 5 bases from J; junction bases left unmatched: 10. This CDR3 is CATSSGQRGIDTQYF. CDR3 bases: TGTGCCACCAGCTCCGGCCAGCGGGGAATAGATACGCAGTATTTT.

This clonotype occurred a few times. V is TRBV27 and J is TRBJ2-5; TRBD1 aligns across 7 bases. The CDR3 loop spans 17 amino acids. CDR1 MNHEY and CDR2 SMNVEV come from the germline V gene (reference sequence). J gave up 6 bases and V 0 bases, and 13 bases lay outside the gene matches. In DNA, the CDR3 is TGTGCCAGCAGTTTATCGCAGACAGGGAGAGGAGGAAAGACCCAGTACTTC. Translating gives CASSLSQTGRGGKTQYF.

This clonotype was recorded at least ten times. The V call is TRBV6-1, the J call TRBJ1-5, with unresolved D. V lost 8 bases and J lost 3, with 11 bases in between. Germline V gene lookup returns CDR1 MNHNS and CDR2 SASEGT. The CDR3 extends over 13 amino acids. CDR3 nucleotides: TGTGCCAGCGCGGCAGACCTCAATCAGCCCCAGCATTTT. Protein: CASAADLNQPQHF.

This clonotype has a count of ten or more. The V and J genes are TRBV6-1 and TRBJ1-5; tentative D call: TRBD1 (6 bases). The CDR3 is 14 residues long. CDR1 MNHNS and CDR2 SASEGT come from the germline V gene. V was clipped by 6 bases and J by 0 bases, with 9 bases between them. The CDR3 nucleotides are TGTGCCAGCAGCAGGGGTCATAGCAATCAGCCCCAGCATTTT. Translating gives CASSRGHSNQPQHF.

This clonotype showed up many times. The junction departs from the called germline gene at one end, perhaps through a read error. This chain connects TRBV6-1 to TRBJ2-7, with TRBD2 matching over 10 bases. The CDR3 runs 11 residues. CDR1 MNHNS and CDR2 SASEGT come from the germline V gene. The CDR3 region has the DNA TGTGCCAGCAGTCCTAGCGGGAGTCTGCACTTC. It codes for CASSPSGSLHF.

This chain joins TRBV5-1 and TRBJ2-1; perhaps TRBD1 as D (5 bases). The germline V gene has CDR1 SGHRS and CDR2 YFSETQ. V lost 0 bases, J lost 9 bases, and 19 bases lay in between. This CDR3 region has 16 residues. The CDR3 loop reads CASSLDGTGLNVEQFF. As DNA, the CDR3 is TGCGCCAGCAGCTTGGATGGTACAGGTTTAAACGTTGAGCAGTTCTTC.

Regarding this clonotype: A read error is the likely source, as a far larger clone sits one nucleotide away. The CDR3 is CASSLAAANYGYTF. In DNA form, the CDR3 reads TGTGCCAGCAGCTTAGCAGCAGCTAACTATGGCTACACCTTC. The V call is TRBV7-3, the J call TRBJ1-2; the D is unclear. Germline V gene data show CDR1 as SGHTA and CDR2 as FQGTGA. This CDR3 has 14 amino acids. V lost 2 bases to trimming and J lost 0 bases, with 7 bases between them.

This clonotype was counted many times. The chain couples TRBV6-2 or TRBV6-3 to TRBJ1-1; tentatively, D is TRBD1 (6 bases). Trimming removed 4 bases from V and 1 base from J, with 13 bases in between. Germline V gene data show CDR1 as MNHEY and CDR2 as SVGEGT. The CDR3 has 15 amino acids. CDR3 protein: CASSSSRDKNTEAFF. In DNA, the CDR3 is TGTGCCAGCAGTTCCTCCCGGGACAAGAACACTGAAGCTTTCTTT.

This clonotype was counted at least ten times. DNA of the CDR3: TGTGCCAGCAGTTACTCTAACGGCGGAACCGGGGAGCTGTTTTTT. It codes for CASSYSNGGTGELFF. The chain couples TRBV6-5 to TRBJ2-2, with D hard to call. V lost 0 bases to trimming and J lost 5 bases, with 10 bases between them. The CDR3 sequence is 15 residues long. CDR1 is MNHEY, CDR2 SVGAGI, per germline.

Many counts were recorded for this clonotype. The chain recombines TRBV28 with TRBJ1-2; TRBD1 might be the D (6 bases). The V end lost 2 bases, the J end lost 8 bases, and 21 bases lay between the germline ends. The CDR3 covers 16 residues. Germline V gene data show CDR1 as MDHEN and CDR2 as SYDVKM. CDR3 region: CASSLRGQPRPRGYTF. Written as DNA, the CDR3 is TGTGCCAGCAGTTTACGCGGACAGCCCCGTCCTCGGGGCTACACCTTC.

This clonotype was detected ten times or more. The gene calls are TRBV24-1 and TRBJ2-2; 7 positions agree with TRBD1. Trimming took 4 bases from V and 0 from J; bases not matched to a gene: 10. Germline loops: CDR1 KGHDR, CDR2 SFDVKD. The CDR3 has 18 residues. CDR3 DNA sequence: TGTGCCACCAGTGACCAAAACCGACAGGGCCCGAACACCGGGGAGCTGTTTTTT. It yields the protein CATSDQNRQGPNTGELFF.

This clonotype was seen at least ten times. The chain has TRBV6-1 and TRBJ2-7; a possible D gene is TRBD2 (6 bases). CDR3 size: 15 residues. Trimming pared 4 bases from V and 4 bases from J, leaving 17 bases between. The germline CDR1 and CDR2 sequences are MNHNS and SASEGT. The CDR3 DNA reads TGTGCCAGCAGTGGGCCCGGCGGGAAGCGGTACGAGCAGTACTTC. Translation gives CASSGPGGKRYEQYF.

At least ten counts were recorded for this clonotype. V gene TRBV2 combines with J gene TRBJ2-7; no clear D gene. This CDR3 has 11 amino acids. Germline V lookup: CDR1 SNHLY, CDR2 FYNNEI. Between the trimmed V and J ends, which lost 1 base and 6 bases, there was a span of 4 bases. The CDR3 DNA reads as TGTGCCAGCAGTGAAGGACTCGAGCAGTACTTC. Encoded protein: CASSEGLEQYF.

The genes are TRBV11-1 and TRBJ1-5; 8 bases line up with TRBD1. The CDR3 loop spans 16 amino acids. Germline V CDR1 and CDR2: SGHAT, FQDESV (reference sequence). Losses at the gene ends were 6 bases for V and 1 base for J; bases not matched to a gene: 8. This chain's CDR3 is CASSLTGELSNQPQHF. The CDR3 region has the DNA TGTGCCAGCAGTCTGACAGGGGAGTTAAGCAATCAGCCCCAGCATTTT.

This clonotype was counted many times. This rearrangement joins TRBV30 to TRBJ1-2; a weak D match, TRBD1 (5 bases). This CDR3 spans 14 amino acids. Germline assignment: CDR1 GTSNPN and CDR2 SVGIG (reference sequence). V was cut by 0 bases and J by 8 bases, with 16 bases left in between. CDR3 loop: CAWSVPWEGEGYTF. DNA of the CDR3: TGTGCCTGGAGTGTTCCTTGGGAAGGGGAAGGCTACACCTTC.

The rearrangement links TRBV6-2 or TRBV6-3 to TRBJ1-1; weak D call: TRBD1 (5 bases). Per the germline V gene, CDR1 is MNHEY and CDR2 is SVGEGT. The ends were cut back, 3 bases at V and 3 bases at J, with 11 bases in the middle. The CDR3 covers 14 residues. The CDR3 sequence is CASSYAGTDTEAFF. In DNA form, the CDR3 reads TGTGCCAGCAGTTATGCAGGGACGGACACTGAAGCTTTCTTT.

This clonotype was seen a few times. This chain links TRBV4-1 with TRBJ2-6, with 8 bases identical to TRBD1. Germline lookup yields CDR1 MGHRA and CDR2 YSYEKL. There are 17 residues in the CDR3. V gave up 4 bases and J gave up 5 bases; unmatched junction bases: 10. The CDR3 DNA follows: TGCGCCAGCAGCCCGGGACAGGCCACGAAACGGGCCAACGTCCTGACTTTC. Protein product: CASSPGQATKRANVLTF.

V usage is TRBV20-1 and J usage is TRBJ2-7; 10 nucleotides align to TRBD1. J gave up 0 bases and V 5 bases, and 4 bases lay outside the gene matches. Germline CDR1 is DFQATT and CDR2 is SNEGSKA (reference sequence). This CDR3 region has 14 residues. The CDR3 here is CSAGRQGASYEQYF. The CDR3, as DNA: TGCAGTGCTGGTAGACAGGGGGCCTCCTACGAGCAGTACTTC.

This clonotype was seen many times. This sequence joins TRBV6-2 or TRBV6-3 and TRBJ1-6; D remains ambiguous. The V end lost 0 bases, the J end lost 7 bases, and 7 bases lay between the germline ends. The CDR3 consists of 14 residues. CDR1 is MNHEY, CDR2 SVGEGT, per germline. CDR3 sequence reads: CASSYSNGNSPLHF. CDR3 in DNA: TGTGCCAGCAGTTACTCTAATGGAAATTCACCCCTCCACTTT.

In its sample, this clonotype was seen a few times. The V and J genes are TRBV3-1 and TRBJ2-2; D unclear. V lost 1 base to trimming and J lost 8 bases, with 14 bases between them. This CDR3 is built from 15 residues. Germline CDR1 and CDR2: LGHDT and YNNKEL (reference sequence). This CDR3 reads CASSQVGHPVGELFF. CDR3 in DNA: TGTGCCAGCAGCCAAGTTGGTCACCCCGTGGGGGAGCTGTTTTTT. Together with reference TRBV3-1 and TRBJ2-2, the CDR3 gives the full variable domain: DTAVSQTPKYLVTQMGNDKSIKCEQNLGHDTMYWYKQDSKKFLKIMFSYNNKELIINETVPNRFSPKSPDKAHLNLHINSLELGDSAVYFCASSQVGHPVGELFFGEGSRLTVL.